The present T cell receptor beta chain was sequenced within a study of cytotoxic CD8 clonotypes in ibrutinib-treated CLL (dated by TCRdb to the early 2020s). The study in broad terms: The cohort had about a dozen relapsed/refractory and approximately 15 treatment-naive patients; 17 to 18 were IGHV unmutated. Cryopreserved peripheral blood mononuclear cells were obtained before treatment, at response, and at either sustained remission or disease progression. Partial responses were observed in roughly 24 patients and complete responses in 2; after a median follow-up of 68 months, remission was maintained in 14 patients and progression was observed in approximately twelve. Longitudinal samples were obtainable from about 30% of the roughly 90 participants in the trial. Response samples were obtained after a median of 12 months of treatment, with a range of about 6 to 40 months. Samples averaged about 260,000 productive templates and just under 95,000 productive rearrangements.

The germline V gene specifies SNHLY as CDR1 and FYNNEI as CDR2. The V end loses 1 base and the J end loses 2 bases, and a stretch of 16 bases separates them. Inclusive of the bounding cysteine and phenylalanine, the CDR3 is 17 residues long. Only the CDR3 DNA stays, 51 bases, in frame from base 1. For TCR beta library preparation, approximately 2 micrograms of genomic DNA were isolated from cryopreserved PBMCs. Longitudinal blood samples from CLL patients receiving ibrutinib monotherapy were subjected to high-throughput TCR beta sequencing. The patients took part in an open-label, single-center phase 2 trial of ibrutinib monotherapy. Remarks on this clone: No antigen is known for it. Base qualities are not recorded, but no much larger clone differs from it by a single base.

The paper as a whole reports these results and caveats: Baseline clonality exceeded that of age-matched healthy donors and correlated strongly with circulating CD8+ T-cell counts. Public clonotypes were rare and either contracted or stayed stable during treatment, and the rise in clonality at ibrutinib response reflected the expansion of private clonotypes. Clonality rose at ibrutinib response, remained stable during sustained remission, and dropped back toward baseline at progression. Lymph node repertoires were not examined, and the timing of sampling was not matched between patients in sustained remission and those whose disease progressed.

Each clonotype received, on average, around 9.6x coverage in deep resolution sequencing performed on a MiSeq, where the target depth lay between 1 in 1 million and 1 in 200,000 T cells. The immunoSEQ hsTCRB Kit was used to generate TCR beta libraries. As for the original processing: Data were analyzed with ImmunoSEQ Data Assistant and ImmunoSEQ Analyzer, with V, D and J genes assigned per IMGT definitions. Clonality was computed as one minus normalized Shannon entropy of productive rearrangement frequencies, ranging from 0 to 1. Public clonotype analysis was restricted to overrepresented clonotypes comprising at least 0.05% of each patient's repertoire. Repertoires from thirteen age-matched healthy donors in immuneACCESS were used as clonality controls. This is the immuneACCESS table as TCRdb keeps it, with only in-frame sequences that have V and J called. A part of the clones is gone; compared with another copy, unresolved V genes explain less than half, and the rest is unexplained. The V and J calls and clone size are taken from that table; D and trimming were inferred from the DNA. In this sample the table shows approximately 300,000 clones, 80% of which occur a single time. The top ten constitute about 6.3% of the sample.

The sequence was collected from a human donor with chronic lymphocytic leukemia. The chain couples TRBV2 to TRBJ2-3; 6 matching bases give a weak D call of TRBD1. This specimen consisted of PBMCs, obtained before ibrutinib treatment. The CDR3 is CASSEGGGRGYTDTQYF. The nucleotide sequence is TGTGCCAGCAGTGAAGGAGGGGGACGCGGTTACACAGATACGCAGTATTTT.